Below, 21 T cell receptor beta chains from the same sample are listed, as sequenced in a study of shared clonotypes between healthy human individuals. Clones were sequenced by immunoSEQ multiplex PCR, and TCRdb holds only the in-frame ones, with some missing. The profile covers around 1.1 million clones, with 60% to 85% appearing a single time and approximately 0.95% taken by the ten largest. The specimen sequenced was memory CD4+ T cells from PBMCs. As for subset: CD45RA-negative fraction. These receptors were collected from a man between 18 and 35 years old in good health. Some clones in this sample may be carry-over from other donors' samples.

This chain links TRBV9 with TRBJ2-7; TRBD1 matches 8 bases. V shed 0 bases, J shed 4 bases, and the junction held 6 bases outside the gene matches. The CDR3 totals 15 residues. Germline values: CDR1 SGDLS, CDR2 YYNGEE. This CDR3 reads CASSVASGGWYEQYF. For the CDR3, the DNA is TGTGCCAGCAGCGTAGCTTCAGGGGGCTGGTACGAGCAGTACTTC.

The rearrangement joins TRBV27 to TRBJ1-5; 7 bases agree with TRBD1. The CDR3 has 14 residues. Germline V gene lookup returns CDR1 MNHEY and CDR2 SMNVEV (reference sequence). V was pared by 7 bases and J by 5 bases, with 8 bases of the junction left unmatched. The CDR3 nucleotides are TGTGCCAGCACCGGATCAACAGGGGATCAGCCCCAGCATTTT. Protein sequence: CASTGSTGDQPQHF.

CDR3 amino acids: CASSEQGADTQYF. DNA of the CDR3: TGTGCCAGCAGTGAACAGGGGGCAGATACGCAGTATTTT. The V call is TRBV6-1, the J call TRBJ2-3; 7 bases align to TRBD1. The CDR3 is 13 amino acids. The germline V gene has CDR1 MNHNS and CDR2 SASEGT. V was pared by 2 bases and J by 4 bases, with 0 bases of the junction left unmatched.

The chain is built from TRBV6-5 and TRBJ1-5; a possible D gene is TRBD1 (5 bases). CDR1 is MNHEY and CDR2 is SVGAGI in the germline V gene. There are 15 residues in the CDR3. V lost 0 bases and J lost 5, with 11 bases in between. DNA for the CDR3: TGTGCCAGCAGTTACTCCGGTCGAGGGGATCAGCCCCAGCATTTT. Translated, it gives CASSYSGRGDQPQHF.

This chain connects TRBV30 to TRBJ1-4, with a possible D match to TRBD1 (6 bases). Per the germline V gene, CDR1 is GTSNPN and CDR2 is SVGIG (reference sequence). The CDR3 totals 12 residues. Between the trimmed V and J ends, which lost 3 bases and 11 bases, there was a span of 13 bases. In DNA form, the CDR3 reads TGTGCCTGGAGCCGGACAGTGGGGAAACTGTTTTTT. Residues: CAWSRTVGKLFF.

As regards this clone: This CDR3 is also generated by other DNA sequences in the sample. This chain connects TRBV19 to TRBJ1-2; no firm D call. Germline-derived CDR1 and CDR2 are LNHDA and SQIVND (reference sequence). CDR3 length: 13 residues. V was pared by 0 bases and J by 2 bases, with 4 bases between. CDR3 nucleotides: TGTGCCAGTAGTATAGAAGGGAACTATGGCTACACCTTC. It encodes CASSIEGNYGYTF. Using reference TRBV19 and TRBJ1-2 for the parts outside the CDR3, the full variable domain is DGGITQSPKYLFRKEGQNVTLSCEQNLNHDAMYWYRQDPGQGLRLIYYSQIVNDFQKGDIAEGYSVSREKKESFPLTVTSAQKNPTAFYLCASSIEGNYGYTFGSGTRLTVV.

The V call is TRBV28, the J call TRBJ1-5; D gene uncertain. V dropped 7 bases and J dropped 6 bases, with 16 bases sitting between them. Germline V gene sequence: CDR1 MDHEN, CDR2 SYDVKM. The CDR3 loop spans 14 amino acids. CDR3 in amino acids: CASTIPRWGQPQHF. Here the CDR3 DNA reads TGTGCCAGCACCATCCCCAGATGGGGTCAGCCCCAGCATTTT.

The table lists this clone with a few counts. The CDR3 is CASSFSADRGINVLTF. The CDR3 nucleotides are TGTGCCAGCAGCTTTTCCGCGGACAGGGGGATCAACGTCCTGACTTTC. The chain is built from TRBV5-4 and TRBJ2-6, with 10 positions matching TRBD1. Trimming at V came to 2 bases and at J to 9 bases, leaving 8 bases not matched to a gene. CDR1 and CDR2 (germline): SGHNT, YYREEE (reference sequence). The CDR3 sequence is 16 residues long.

About this clone: Mismatch with germline at one junction end may stem from a read error. CDR3 region: CASGNPKSF. CDR3 bases: TGTGCCAGCGGTAACCCAAAGTCCTTC. The V gene is TRBV6-5, the J gene TRBJ2-4; unclear D gene. CDR1 and CDR2 from the germline V gene are MNHEY and SVGAGI. The CDR3 is 9 amino acids.

The chain links TRBV5-4 to TRBJ2-1; 11 nucleotides agree with TRBD2. Per germline, CDR1 SGHNT and CDR2 YYREEE (reference sequence). The length of the CDR3 is 15 residues. The ends lost 4 bases at V and 3 bases at J; junction bases unmatched: 3. CDR3 in amino acids: CASSRGTSGYNEQFF. DNA of the CDR3: TGTGCCAGCAGCCGAGGGACTAGCGGCTACAATGAGCAGTTCTTC.

CDR3: CASSPATGPGNTIYF. In nucleotides, the CDR3 is TGTGCCAGCTCACCGGCTACAGGTCCCGGAAACACCATATATTTT. This chain joins TRBV18 and TRBJ1-3; possibly TRBD1 for D (5 bases). The CDR3 runs 15 residues. V lost 3 bases to trimming and J lost 4 bases, with 13 bases between them. Germline CDR1 KGHSH, CDR2 LQKENI.

The chain couples TRBV10-3 to TRBJ2-7; D gene ambiguous. Between the trimmed V and J ends, which lost 3 bases and 4 bases, there was a span of 13 bases. Germline V gene data show CDR1 as ENHRY and CDR2 as SYGVKD. The CDR3 totals 14 residues. CDR3 nucleotides: TGTGCCATCAGTGATTCATCCAGTCCATACGAGCAGTACTTC. Translating it yields CAISDSSSPYEQYF.

The rearrangement joins TRBV5-4 to TRBJ2-4, with 12 bases aligning to TRBD2. The CDR3 covers 16 residues. In germline, CDR1 is SGHNT, CDR2 YYREEE (reference sequence). V dropped 4 bases and J dropped 9; count of bases not matched to a gene: 11. The CDR3 protein is CASSPLAGGSGGIQYF. CDR3 bases: TGTGCCAGCAGCCCTCTAGCGGGAGGGTCGGGAGGCATTCAGTACTTC.

V usage is TRBV7-2 and J usage is TRBJ2-3; 8 bases fit TRBD1. The CDR3 totals 16 residues. CDR1 is SGHTA, CDR2 FQGNSA, per germline. Unmatched junction bases numbered 12, after V lost 5 bases and J lost 5 bases. DNA for the CDR3: TGTGCCAGCAGCGGCGGGGCAGGGGGCTTTATAGATACGCAGTATTTT. It specifies CASSGGAGGFIDTQYF.

The CDR3 here is CASSSQHGENIQYF. The CDR3 nucleotides are TGTGCCAGCAGCTCCCAACATGGGGAAAACATTCAGTACTTC. This chain joins TRBV7-2 and TRBJ2-4; D is undetermined. The V gene lost 4 bases and the J gene lost 5 bases, with 12 bases spanning the gap. This CDR3 is built from 14 residues. CDR1 and CDR2 from the germline V gene are SGHTA and FQGNSA.

The chain is built from TRBV25-1 and TRBJ2-1; D gene ambiguous. Trimming stripped 1 base from V and 12 bases from J, with 7 bases between. CDR1 MGHDK and CDR2 SYGVNS come from the germline V gene. The CDR3 contains 11 residues. The CDR3 DNA reads TGTGCCAGCAGTGAATTTCGAGGGCAGTTCTTC. Residues: CASSEFRGQFF.

This clone appeared once. The chain carries TRBV5-1 and TRBJ2-1; TRBD2 is a possible D gene (6 bases). This CDR3 spans 16 amino acids. Germline CDR1 SGHRS, CDR2 YFSETQ. With 2 bases removed from V and 8 bases from J, the gap between germline ends came to 20 bases. The chain's CDR3 is CASSFQPALTGDEQFF. CDR3 coding DNA: TGCGCCAGCAGCTTCCAACCAGCTCTTACGGGGGATGAGCAGTTCTTC.

This clone was detected many times. The rearrangement joins TRBV19 to TRBJ2-3, with unresolved D. The CDR3 loop spans 13 amino acids. The V gene's germline CDR1 is LNHDA and CDR2 SQIVND (reference sequence). V lost 0 bases, J lost 4 bases, and 5 bases lay in between. CDR3 nucleotide sequence: TGTGCCAGTAGTATAGATCCAGCAGATACGCAGTATTTT. This sequence encodes CASSIDPADTQYF.

This chain uses TRBV7-3 with TRBJ2-6; D might be TRBD1 (5 bases). Per germline, CDR1 SGHTA and CDR2 FQGTGA. Deletions cut 3 bases from V and 2 bases from J, with 8 bases between. CDR3 length: 15 amino acids. DNA for the CDR3: TGTGCCAGCAGCTTTCAGGGAACTGGGGCCAACGTCCTGACTTTC. Its translation is CASSFQGTGANVLTF.

The chain recombines TRBV29-1 with TRBJ2-7; D remains ambiguous. V gave up 3 bases and J gave up 6 bases, with 15 bases separating them. From germline, CDR1 is SQVTM and CDR2 ANQGSEA. The CDR3 totals 13 residues. The CDR3 DNA is TGCAGCGTTGACCACGGCCTATCGGGCGAGCAGTACTTC. Its protein is CSVDHGLSGEQYF.

A word on this clone: A much larger clonotype is one base distant, so this may be a read error. The rearrangement joins TRBV11-2 to TRBJ2-5, with D tentatively TRBD1 (6 bases). CDR3 length equals 13 residues. The V gene lost 5 bases and the J gene lost 3 bases, with 10 bases spanning the gap. Germline lookup yields CDR1 SGHAT and CDR2 FQNNGV. The CDR3 loop reads CASSQGGEETQYF. The CDR3 DNA is TGTGCCAGCAGCCAAGGGGGAGAAGAGACCCAGTACTTC.